The 4 T cell receptor beta chains in this list originate from one sample, sequenced in a study of blood T cell repertoires in COVID-19. TCRdb's table, derived via immunoSEQ multiplex PCR, lists solely in-frame clones and lacks some. The sample shows around 620,000 clones, just under 90% of them seen only once. Sequenced input: peripheral blood. The receptors shown here come from a young woman with acute or convalescent COVID-19.

The chain is built from TRBV6-5 and TRBJ1-2, with a possible D match to TRBD1 (6 bases). Per germline, CDR1 MNHEY and CDR2 SVGAGI. With 10 bases removed from V and 5 bases from J, the gap between germline ends came to 17 bases. This CDR3 spans 13 amino acids. CDR3 coding DNA: TGTGCCACGCGTAAATTGACAGGATATGGCTACACCTTC. This translates into CATRKLTGYGYTF.

This rearrangement joins TRBV7-2 to TRBJ1-1, with D possibly TRBD1 on 6 matching bases. Trimming shortened V by 6 bases and J by 5 bases, and 16 bases separated the two germline ends. This CDR3 contains 14 residues. The germline V gene encodes CDR1 SGHTA and CDR2 FQGNSA. The CDR3 DNA follows: TGTGCCAGCAGATGGGGGGGCGTTTGGACTGAAGCTTTCTTT. Amino acid sequence: CASRWGGVWTEAFF.

V and J are TRBV9 and TRBJ2-4, with D perhaps matching TRBD2 (5 bases). This CDR3 has 15 amino acids. Per the germline V gene, CDR1 is SGDLS and CDR2 is YYNGEE. V gave up 3 bases and J gave up 0 bases, with 10 bases separating them. CDR3 in amino acids: CASSGGAVAKNIQYF. CDR3 DNA: TGTGCCAGCAGCGGGGGAGCGGTAGCCAAAAACATTCAGTACTTC.

The rearrangement uses TRBV27 and TRBJ2-3; the D gene is possibly TRBD1 (5 bases). The germline gives CDR1 MNHEY, CDR2 SMNVEV (reference sequence). This CDR3 is 15 amino acids long. V dropped 5 bases and J dropped 0 bases, with 12 bases sitting between them. CDR3 in amino acids: CASSQLQVSTDTQYF. DNA of the CDR3: TGTGCCAGCAGTCAATTACAGGTTAGCACAGATACGCAGTATTTT.